Listed below are T cell receptor beta chains from one sample, sequenced in a study of T-cell memory formation after mild COVID-19. TCRdb passed the 5' RACE reads through MiXCR, listing each CDR3 protein once. Here the sample spans 450,000 to 700,000 distinct CDR3 sequences, roughly 18% being singletons. The sequenced sample was PBMCs or a T cell subset sorted from them (not recorded which). The source is an adult woman who had mild COVID-19 (a few samples of this study predate the infection). Cell type and time point are not known. Each CDR3 is given with its conserved first and last residue. D genes are given only for firm matches. Size values are once, few and many counts, or a class for expanded clones, and some rows have none.

d_call	v_call	clone_size	j_call	cdr3_aa	cdr3_nt
-	TRBV24-1	-	TRBJ1-5	CATSDAGPPQHF	TGTGCCACCAGTGATGCAGGGCCTCCCCAGCATTTT
TRBD1	TRBV20-1	few	TRBJ2-4	CSARDYRGLTKNIQYF	TGCAGTGCTAGGGATTATAGGGGGCTGACCAAAAACATTCAGTACTTC
TRBD2	TRBV7-6	few	TRBJ2-1	CASSLSGEVGEQFF	TGTGCCAGCAGCTTAAGCGGGGAAGTCGGTGAGCAGTTCTTC
-	TRBV12-3/TRBV12-4	-	TRBJ2-1	CASSPQPGLSYNEQFF	TGTGCCAGCAGTCCGCAACCGGGACTTTCCTACAATGAGCAGTTCTTC
TRBD1	TRBV28	once	TRBJ1-1	CASRWTGSGTEAFF	TGTGCCAGCAGATGGACAGGGTCAGGGACTGAAGCTTTCTTT
TRBD1	TRBV5-1	-	TRBJ2-7	CASSSGQMDYEQYF	TGCGCCAGCAGCTCGGGACAGATGGACTACGAGCAGTACTTC
-	TRBV7-2	few	TRBJ2-7	CASSLDEAGHKYF	TGTGCCAGCAGCTTAGACGAGGCGGGGCACAAGTACTTC
TRBD1	TRBV6-1	-	TRBJ1-6	CANSFDTGETSPLHF	TGTGCCAACTCCTTCGATACAGGGGAGACTTCACCCCTCCACTTT
-	TRBV11-3	-	TRBJ2-5	CASSRDNSEETQYF	TGTGCCAGCAGCCGGGATAACAGCGAAGAGACCCAGTACTTC
-	TRBV10-3	-	TRBJ2-7	CAISTGSRDEQYF	TGTGCCATCAGTACAGGGTCGCGCGACGAGCAGTACTTC
-	TRBV3-1	few	TRBJ1-1	CASSRPPENTEAFF	TGTGCCAGCAGCCGACCCCCTGAAAACACTGAAGCTTTCTTT
-	TRBV6-1	few	TRBJ1-5	CASTAPTSRFNQPQHF	TGTGCCAGCACCGCCCCGACATCTCGGTTCAACCAGCCCCAGCATTTT
-	TRBV30	-	TRBJ2-1	CAWARGVGSYNEQFF	TGTGCCTGGGCGAGAGGAGTAGGGTCCTACAATGAGCAGTTCTTC
-	TRBV19	-	TRBJ2-2	CASSRGGRHTGELFF	TGTGCCAGTAGTCGCGGCGGTCGGCACACCGGGGAGCTGTTTTTT
-	TRBV29-1	-	TRBJ2-5	CSVLIGFATQYF	TGCAGCGTTCTGATTGGGTTTGCGACCCAGTACTTC
-	TRBV4-3	few	TRBJ2-6	CASSPARGLAGANVLTF	TGCGCCAGCAGCCCCGCTAGAGGGCTGGCTGGGGCCAACGTCCTGACTTTC
-	TRBV11-2	few	TRBJ1-2	CASSVETGGGYTF	TGTGCCAGCAGCGTAGAGACCGGAGGCGGCTACACCTTC
TRBD2	TRBV30	many	TRBJ2-7	CAWGAGLGYEQYF	TGTGCCTGGGGGGCCGGACTAGGATACGAGCAGTACTTC
-	TRBV5-1	-	TRBJ2-3	CASSPGEAQDTQYF	TGCGCCAGCAGCCCGGGGGAGGCGCAAGATACGCAGTATTTT
-	TRBV7-6	few	TRBJ2-3	CASSLQGGGDTQYF	TGTGCCAGCAGCTTGCAGGGGGGAGGAGATACGCAGTATTTT
-	TRBV28	few	TRBJ2-7	CASSRGDANSYEQYF	TGTGCCAGCTCTAGGGGGGACGCAAACTCCTACGAGCAGTACTTC
TRBD2	TRBV29-1	-	TRBJ2-7	CSVGASGRYEQYF	TGCAGCGTTGGAGCTAGCGGGCGCTACGAGCAGTACTTC
-	TRBV5-4	few	TRBJ1-2	CASSYRSAHGYTF	TGTGCCAGCAGCTATAGGTCAGCCCATGGCTACACCTTC
TRBD1	TRBV6-5	few	TRBJ1-2	CASTDRDRVNYGYTF	TGTGCCAGCACCGACCGGGACAGAGTCAACTATGGCTACACCTTC
-	TRBV5-1	few	TRBJ1-2	CASSLTGGNGYTF	TGCGCCAGCAGCTTGACAGGAGGTAACGGCTACACCTTC
-	TRBV6-2/TRBV6-3	few	TRBJ2-7	CASSYSIHYEQYF	TGTGCCAGCAGTTACTCGATTCACTACGAGCAGTACTTC
-	TRBV2	few	TRBJ2-3	CASEGGLAEYF	TGTGCCAGCGAAGGGGGTCTGGCGGAGTATTTT
TRBD2	TRBV6-2/TRBV6-3	once	TRBJ2-7	CATGKPGLAGEGYEQYF	TGTGCCACCGGCAAGCCGGGACTAGCGGGAGAGGGCTACGAGCAGTACTTC
TRBD2	TRBV20-1	many	TRBJ2-7	CSANGLEWGEQYF	TGCAGTGCAAACGGACTAGAATGGGGCGAGCAGTACTTC
-	TRBV6-1	-	TRBJ2-1	CASSELGRRNEQFF	TGTGCCAGCAGTGAACTTGGACGCCGCAATGAGCAGTTCTTC
-	TRBV5-1	-	TRBJ2-1	CASREQFSYNEEFF	TGCGCCAGCCGGGAGCAGTTCTCCTACAATGAGGAGTTCTTC
-	TRBV27	few	TRBJ1-2	CASRTPARGYTF	TGTGCCAGCAGAACACCGGCGAGGGGCTACACCTTC
-	TRBV12-3/TRBV12-4	once	TRBJ1-2	CASRTVGHPGGYTF	TGTGCCAGCAGGACAGTGGGGCATCCCGGGGGCTACACCTTC
TRBD2	TRBV7-9	-	TRBJ2-1	CASSLWVSREGSYNEQFF	TGTGCCAGCAGCTTATGGGTTTCGCGGGAGGGCTCCTACAATGAGCAGTTCTTC
TRBD2	TRBV27	-	TRBJ2-1	CASSSRLAGGPHNEQFF	TGTGCCAGCAGTTCCCGACTAGCGGGAGGTCCCCACAATGAGCAGTTCTTC
-	TRBV14	many	TRBJ2-7	CASSQVLGGAYEQYF	TGTGCCAGCAGCCAAGTCCTAGGGGGGGCCTACGAGCAGTACTTC
TRBD1	TRBV12-3/TRBV12-4	few	TRBJ2-7	CASSYSTGAGEQYF	TGTGCCAGCAGTTACTCTACAGGGGCTGGAGAGCAGTACTTC
-	TRBV7-2	-	TRBJ2-1	CASSLEMYNEQFF	TGTGCCAGCAGCCTGGAGATGTACAATGAGCAGTTCTTC
-	TRBV11-2	-	TRBJ2-6	CASSNLASGGANVLTF	TGTGCCAGCAGCAATCTAGCTTCAGGAGGGGCCAACGTCCTGACTTTC
-	TRBV5-4	-	TRBJ2-6	CASSLTGRGSSGANVLTF	TGTGCCAGCAGCTTAACTGGACGGGGATCCTCTGGGGCCAACGTCCTGACTTTC
TRBD2	TRBV5-4	-	TRBJ2-7	CASSLPGTIVREQYF	TGTGCCAGCAGCCTGCCGGGGACTATCGTGCGCGAGCAGTACTTC
-	TRBV7-9	-	TRBJ2-7	CASSLGPEDEQYF	TGTGCCAGCAGCTTAGGCCCGGAGGACGAGCAGTACTTC
TRBD1	TRBV9	-	TRBJ1-6	CASSETGLPDNSPLHF	TGTGCCAGCAGCGAGACAGGGCTGCCAGATAATTCACCCCTCCACTTT
-	TRBV7-9	few	TRBJ1-1	CASGQRSEAFF	TGTGCCAGCGGTCAGAGGTCTGAAGCTTTCTTT
-	TRBV6-6	few	TRBJ2-7	CASSYGQRTYEQYF	TGTGCCAGCAGTTACGGACAGAGAACCTACGAGCAGTACTTC
-	TRBV15	few	TRBJ1-2	CATSTDIYGYTF	TGTGCCACCAGCACGGACATCTATGGCTACACCTTC
-	TRBV27	few	TRBJ2-7	CASSLSTGRYEQYF	TGTGCCAGCAGTTTATCCACCGGACGGTACGAGCAGTACTTC
TRBD1	TRBV11-2	few	TRBJ2-7	CASSFGQGAVYEQYF	TGTGCCAGCAGCTTCGGACAGGGGGCCGTGTACGAGCAGTACTTC
-	TRBV30	-	TRBJ1-4	CAWRRISYRGEKLFF	TGTGCCTGGAGGCGAATTTCATATCGCGGGGAAAAACTGTTTTTT
-	TRBV15	-	TRBJ2-3	CATSRVGGTPLRF	TGTGCCACCAGCAGAGTTGGGGGGACTCCTCTCCGATTT
-	TRBV5-6	-	TRBJ1-2	CASSLQTNYGYTF	TGTGCCAGCAGCTTACAAACTAACTATGGCTACACCTTC
-	TRBV5-1	few	TRBJ1-6	CASSFEGSPLHF	TGCGCCAGCAGCTTCGAGGGTTCACCCCTCCACTTT
-	TRBV9	-	TRBJ2-2	CASSVGGTELFF	TGTGCCAGCAGCGTAGGAGGGACAGAGCTGTTTTTT
-	TRBV6-5	-	TRBJ2-3	CASSYSSIIEDTDTQYF	TGTGCCAGCAGTTACTCTTCTATCATTGAAGATACAGATACGCAGTATTTT
TRBD2	TRBV5-1	many	TRBJ2-7	CASSLTSGSYEQYF	TGTGCCAGCAGCTTGACTAGCGGCTCCTACGAGCAGTACTTC
-	TRBV7-2	-	TRBJ1-1	CASRSLAGTEAFF	TGTGCCAGCAGATCCCTCGCGGGGACTGAAGCTTTCTTT
TRBD2	TRBV20-1	few	TRBJ2-1	CSARDGGRPNNEQFF	TGCAGTGCTAGAGACGGCGGGAGGCCTAACAATGAGCAGTTCTTC
-	TRBV4-3	few	TRBJ2-3	CASSQDRTTQYF	TGCGCCAGCAGCCAAGATAGGACAACGCAGTATTTT
TRBD2	TRBV6-5	-	TRBJ2-1	CASSYGGASGTYNEQFF	TGTGCCAGCAGTTACGGGGGGGCTAGCGGGACCTACAATGAGCAGTTCTTC